The present T cell receptor (beta chain) was sequenced within a study of T cell responses to AZD1222 COVID-19 vaccine. This clone was observed once. Repertoires were generated with immunoSEQ multiplex PCR, while TCRdb's copy carries only in-frame clones and drops some. This sample has roughly 160,000 clones, with around 92% found just once. The clonotype was recovered from an adult who received the AZD1222 COVID-19 vaccine. Sequencing was performed on peripheral blood, taken 28 days after the second AZD1222 dose.

The DNA of the CDR3 is TGCGCCAGCAGCCCACCCCCTAGCGGGAACACCGGGGAGCTGTTTTTT. Its protein is CASSPPPSGNTGELFF. The gene calls are TRBV5-1 and TRBJ2-2, with TRBD2 matching 7 bases. V dropped 4 bases and J dropped 1; count of bases not matched to a gene: 7. The germline V gene has CDR1 SGHRS and CDR2 YFSETQ. CDR3 size: 16 residues.